This T cell receptor beta chain was sequenced during a study of T cells after yellow fever vaccination. Comments on this clonotype: No antigen is known for it.

Whole-study results and caveats: Abundant clonotypes from the bulk population could get into FACS-sorted repertoires as contaminants.

The germline V gene has CDR1 LGHNA and CDR2 YSLEER. The V segment lost 1 base and the J segment 5 bases; nucleotides outside the gene matches: 11. The CDR3 has 18 residues. Conversion of TCR transcripts into cDNA relied on 5'RACE template switching, which added a universal primer site and UMIs. TCRdb passed the 5' RACE reads through MiXCR, listing each CDR3 protein once. The data show 150,000 to 200,000 distinct CDR3 sequences, with more than 9.5% seen just once and 35% to 40% held by the top ten. The V gene is TRBV4-3, the J gene TRBJ2-2, with TRBD1 matching 9 bases. The sequencing here drew on CD8+ T cells sorted from PBMCs, taken 15 days after the yellow fever booster vaccination. This TCR derives from a young man who received the YFV17D yellow fever vaccine. This chain's CDR3 is CASSQVSLGTGRTGELFF. CDR3 DNA: TGCGCCAGCAGCCAAGTCTCTCTAGGGACAGGGAGGACCGGGGAGCTGTTTTTT.